This T cell receptor beta chain was sequenced during a study of blood T cell repertoires in COVID-19 (dated by TCRdb to the early 2020s). For the wider study: Samples covering the acute and convalescent phases of COVID-19 were provided by collaborators in the United States, Italy and Spain. The repertoires were made available in a free public database intended to serve as a resource for research on the immune response to SARS-CoV-2. Sample metadata almost always included a de-identified subject ID, COVID-19 status, age in years and sex. The material from the prospective study consisted of cDNA or gDNA derived from T cells, B-cell-depleted T cells, or PBMCs. Where available, HLA class I and class II types were taken from metadata supplied by the sample provider and were not determined by assay-based typing. Subjects who had been exposed to COVID-19, were actively infected with it, or had recovered from it provided the deeply sampled blood TCRbeta repertoires that made up the dataset. Samples were obtained from the ongoing ImmuneRACE study (first 160 participants) and from approximately 1,200 subjects provided by 6 global collaborators. On the study overall, not on this receptor specifically: The quantity of clinical and demographic metadata differed by source and by participant and was supplied without curation.

As to this clone: Its antigen target is currently unknown. No per-base quality is available; no much larger clone lies one base away.

TCRbeta CDR3 regions were amplified from genomic DNA by means of the immunoSEQ Assay, a bias-controlled multiplex PCR. In the source study's methods: Nucleated cell counts per sample were estimated from amplification of reference gene primers within the assay. To quantify the absolute abundance of each unique TCRbeta CDR3 rearrangement, sequence reads were collapsed and filtered. For each sample, productive Simpson clonality was calculated by taking the square root of Simpson's diversity index across productive rearrangements. Held by TCRdb, this immuneACCESS table contains in-frame sequences only and omits some clones. Under half of the omission traces to an unresolved V gene where checked; the cause of the rest is unknown. Clone size and the V and J calls come from that table; the DNA yielded D and trimming. This sample comprises around 87,000 clones, approximately 77% of them detected only once. Approximately 9.3% of the sample rests with the top ten.

Including the terminal cysteine and phenylalanine, the CDR3 comprises 14 residues. Just CDR3 DNA is preserved here, 42 bases in frame from base 1. V is clipped by 5 bases and J by 1 base, and the sequence between their germline boundaries is 12 bases long. According to the germline V gene, CDR1 reads MDHEN and CDR2 reads SYDVKM. Whole blood was collected in K2EDTA tubes by collaborating institutions according to the institutions' own protocols. For TCRbeta analysis, collaborators shipped samples as frozen whole blood, isolated PBMCs, or DNA extracted from either of those sample types. The V and J segments used are TRBV28 and TRBJ2-7; TRBD1 is possibly the D segment (5 matching bases). The sequenced sample was peripheral blood. This sequence originates from a woman of 80 years or more with acute or convalescent COVID-19. CDR3 reads: CASSPWAGSYEQYF. The base sequence is TGTGCCAGCAGTCCTTGGGCAGGGTCCTACGAGCAGTACTTC.